This T cell receptor (beta chain) derives from a study of T cell responses to AZD1222 COVID-19 vaccine. Study-wide results and caveats: An increase in Spike-specific TCR breadth and depth was observed after two AZD1222 doses. The sample set comprised mostly white British donors with more females, and clonal diversity was possibly underestimated. Spike-wide coverage was observed for vaccine-associated CD4 TCRs, with dominant responses at 160-218 and 743-854.

Measured with immunoSEQ multiplex PCR; TCRdb has only the in-frame clones, and not every one. The profile shows about 120,000 clones, around 90% of them singletons. V was pared by 0 bases and J by 4 bases, with 10 bases between. This CDR3 has 16 residues. The germline CDR1 and CDR2 sequences are SGHDN and FVKESK. A word on this clone: Its antigen is as yet unknown.

The receptor was isolated from an adult in good health. The sequencing here drew on peripheral blood, taken on day 0 of AZD1222 vaccination. The rearrangement links TRBV14 to TRBJ2-6; D tentatively reads TRBD1 or TRBD2 (5 bases each). The CDR3 region has the DNA TGTGCCAGCAGCCAAGAACGAGGGGACGGGGCCAACGTCCTGACTTTC. Residues: CASSQERGDGANVLTF.